The next 30 T cell receptor beta chains were all read from a single sample in a study of shared clonotypes between healthy human individuals. Generated by immunoSEQ multiplex PCR, the TCRdb table keeps only in-frame clones and is missing some. Here the sample spans approximately 2,300,000 clones, just under 95% being singletons. The specimen sequenced was naive CD4+ T cells from PBMCs. The subset was: CD45RA+ positively selected. Receptors originate from a young man in good health. Some clones in this sample may be carry-over from other donors' samples.

This chain uses TRBV28 with TRBJ2-1, with 11 bases lining up with TRBD2. The CDR3 spans 17 residues. Losses at the gene ends were 6 bases for V and 7 bases for J; bases not matched to a gene: 14. Germline loops: CDR1 MDHEN, CDR2 SYDVKM. The chain's CDR3 is CASSVTSGARNLNEQFF. The CDR3 nucleotides are TGTGCCAGCAGCGTGACTAGCGGGGCCAGGAACTTAAATGAGCAGTTCTTC.

V is TRBV27 and J is TRBJ2-1; 8 nucleotides align to TRBD2. Germline CDR1 and CDR2: MNHEY and SMNVEV (reference sequence). The ends lost 2 bases at V and 4 bases at J; junction bases unmatched: 10. The CDR3 has 17 residues. CDR3 protein: CASSLRSREGLYNEQFF. In nucleotides, the CDR3 is TGTGCCAGCAGTTTACGGTCCCGGGAGGGCCTATACAATGAGCAGTTCTTC.

The V gene is TRBV11-3, the J gene TRBJ2-5; TRBD1 matches at 9 bases. The CDR3 sequence is 16 residues long. Germline V gene lookup returns CDR1 SGHNT and CDR2 YENEEA. V gave up 5 bases and J gave up 2 bases; unmatched junction bases: 9. The CDR3 DNA reads as TGTGCCAGCAGCACAGGACAGGGGCTGGTTCAAGAGACCCAGTACTTC. It translates to CASSTGQGLVQETQYF.

This clone has a single count. The chain has TRBV11-1 and TRBJ2-7; 8 positions match TRBD1. The CDR3 contains 13 residues. From germline, CDR1 is SGHAT and CDR2 FQDESV (reference sequence). V lost 1 base, J lost 6 bases, and 2 bases stayed unmatched. This CDR3 reads CASSLGQGSEQYF. Here the CDR3 DNA reads TGTGCCAGCAGCTTAGGACAGGGGTCCGAGCAGTACTTC.

The rearrangement joins TRBV7-9 to TRBJ2-5, with 10 bases identical to TRBD2. Germline V gene lookup returns CDR1 SEHNR and CDR2 FQNEAQ (reference sequence). The CDR3 has 16 residues. The trim removed 5 bases at V and 3 bases at J, leaving 9 bases unmatched. The CDR3 sequence is CASSPPTSGVKETQYF. CDR3 bases: TGTGCCAGCAGCCCTCCTACTAGCGGGGTTAAAGAGACCCAGTACTTC.

The V call is TRBV5-1, the J call TRBJ1-1; weak D call: TRBD1 (5 bases). Germline-derived CDR1 and CDR2 are SGHRS and YFSETQ. Between the trimmed V and J ends, which lost 4 bases and 3 bases, there was a span of 13 bases. The CDR3 is 14 residues long. The CDR3 region is CASSGRRGYTEAFF. The CDR3 DNA follows: TGCGCCAGCAGCGGGCGGCGGGGGTACACTGAAGCTTTCTTT. The variable domain in full, completed from reference TRBV5-1 and TRBJ1-1, reads KAGVTQTPRYLIKTRGQQVTLSCSPISGHRSVSWYQQTPGQGLQFLFEYFSETQRNKGNFPGRFSGRQFSNSRSEMNVSTLELGDSALYLCASSGRRGYTEAFFGQGTRLTVV.

The chain recombines TRBV6-5 with TRBJ2-1; 8 nucleotides line up with TRBD1. V lost 8 bases and J lost 12; bases outside the gene matches: 15. The germline V gene has CDR1 MNHEY and CDR2 SVGAGI. The CDR3 contains 14 residues. The CDR3 protein is CASGLRDRTLVQFF. DNA for the CDR3: TGTGCCAGCGGCCTCCGGGACAGGACACTTGTGCAGTTCTTC.

The V call is TRBV4-2, the J call TRBJ2-3, with D tentatively TRBD1 (8 bases). V dropped 0 bases and J dropped 0 bases, with 25 bases sitting between them. The CDR3 length is 21 residues. The germline CDR1 and CDR2 sequences are LGHNA and YNFKEQ. CDR3 protein: CASSQDRVSTGGGKSTDTQYF. The CDR3 DNA is TGTGCCAGCAGCCAAGATCGAGTCAGCACAGGGGGGGGAAAAAGCACAGATACGCAGTATTTT.

V usage is TRBV28 and J usage is TRBJ1-2, with a weak D call TRBD1 (6 bases). The CDR3 covers 15 residues. Germline loops: CDR1 MDHEN, CDR2 SYDVKM. Trimming pared 6 bases from V and 8 bases from J, leaving 22 bases between. CDR3 nucleotide sequence: TGTGCCAGCAGCGTTCGACAGGTCGCCCCGGTCGGCTACACCTTC. Its protein product is CASSVRQVAPVGYTF.

The chain employs TRBV29-1 and TRBJ2-7; no firm D call. The V end was cut by 4 bases, the J end by 7 bases, with 11 bases between. The CDR3 has 11 amino acids. Germline V CDR1 and CDR2: SQVTM, ANQGSEA. This chain's CDR3 is CSVGVSMEQYF. The DNA for the CDR3 is TGCAGCGTTGGGGTATCCATGGAGCAGTACTTC.

This clone was observed a single time. The CDR3, as DNA: TGTGCCAGCAGCGTTCGAGAAGAGACCCAGTACTTC. Translating it yields CASSVREETQYF. The J gene is TRBJ2-5, the V gene TRBV7-2; D is ambiguous. Trimming took off 5 bases at V and 3 bases at J, with 7 bases between the two ends. CDR1 SGHTA and CDR2 FQGNSA come from the germline V gene. The CDR3 covers 12 residues.

The chain links TRBV10-3 to TRBJ1-2; 8 bases match TRBD1. The junction had 7 bases not matched to a gene; V was cut back by 6 bases and J by 4 bases. The germline V gene has CDR1 ENHRY and CDR2 SYGVKD. The CDR3 length is 14 residues. The CDR3 protein is CAIRTSTGGYGYTF. The CDR3 DNA reads as TGTGCCATCAGGACCTCTACAGGGGGCTATGGCTACACCTTC.

The V and J genes are TRBV10-2 and TRBJ2-7; TRBD2 is a possible D gene (7 bases). The CDR3 has 15 residues. Trimming cost V 5 bases and J 0 bases, with 14 bases left between them. CDR1 is WSHSY, CDR2 SAAADI, per germline. In nucleotides, the CDR3 is TGCGCCAGCAGTCCGGGGGGCATAGCCTCCTACGAGCAGTACTTC. Translation: CASSPGGIASYEQYF.

This clone was seen only once. The genes are TRBV29-1 and TRBJ1-2; tentatively, D is TRBD1 (5 bases). Trimming cost V 6 bases and J 4 bases, with 18 bases left between them. Germline V gene lookup returns CDR1 SQVTM and CDR2 ANQGSEA. This CDR3 is 14 amino acids long. For the CDR3, the DNA is TGCAGCGTCGCCCCGGGGCTGGCGATCTATGGCTACACCTTC. Amino acid sequence: CSVAPGLAIYGYTF. The full variable domain, with the rest looked up from reference TRBV29-1 and TRBJ1-2, is SAVISQKPSRDICQRGTSLTIQCQVDSQVTMMFWYRQQPGQSLTLIATANQGSEATYESGFVIDKFPISRPNLTFSTLTVSNMSPEDSSIYLCSVAPGLAIYGYTFGSGTRLTVV.

In DNA, the CDR3 is TGTGCCAGCATTAATTCCGGGACTAGCGGCTCCTACAATGAGCAGTTCTTC. Its translation is CASINSGTSGSYNEQFF. The J gene is TRBJ2-1, the V gene TRBV28; TRBD2 matches at 11 bases. The V gene's germline CDR1 is MDHEN and CDR2 SYDVKM. Unmatched junction bases numbered 8, after V lost 7 bases and J lost 0 bases. This CDR3 spans 17 amino acids.

The chain carries TRBV9 and TRBJ2-2; D is unclear. V gave up 4 bases and J gave up 5 bases, with 18 bases separating them. The germline gives CDR1 SGDLS, CDR2 YYNGEE. The CDR3 is 16 amino acids. CDR3 bases: TGTGCCAGCAGCCCCACAGCTTTCCGGGTGACCGGGGAGCTGTTTTTT. Its protein is CASSPTAFRVTGELFF.

The V gene is TRBV5-1, the J gene TRBJ2-1, with 7 nucleotides matching TRBD2. With V trimmed by 1 base and J by 4 bases, 5 bases remained unmatched. The CDR3 sequence is 15 residues long. CDR1 SGHRS and CDR2 YFSETQ come from the germline V gene. The CDR3 sequence is CASSLMASGYNEQFF. The CDR3 DNA is TGCGCCAGCAGCTTGATGGCTAGCGGATACAATGAGCAGTTCTTC.

J is TRBJ2-2 and V is TRBV4-2; unclear D gene. CDR3 size: 16 residues. Trimming shortened V by 4 bases and J by 4 bases, and 16 bases separated the two germline ends. Germline CDR1 and CDR2: LGHNA and YNFKEQ. The CDR3: CASSPGVGDGTGELFF. The CDR3 region has the DNA TGTGCCAGCAGCCCTGGGGTGGGTGACGGCACCGGGGAGCTGTTTTTT.

The chain combines TRBV20-1 with TRBJ1-3; no definite D call. This CDR3 contains 8 residues. Germline values: CDR1 DFQATT, CDR2 SNEGSKA (reference sequence). The CDR3, as DNA: TGCCGGGTGTACACCATATATTTT. It yields the protein CRVYTIYF.

The V gene is TRBV28, the J gene TRBJ1-1; 8 bases are a match to TRBD1. The V gene's germline CDR1 is MDHEN and CDR2 SYDVKM. V lost 6 bases, J lost 4 bases, and 13 bases stayed unmatched. The CDR3 is made up of 16 amino acids. The CDR3 DNA reads TGTGCCAGCAGGCCTCCTCGGGCAGGGGGCGGCACTGAAGCTTTCTTT. Encoded protein: CASRPPRAGGGTEAFF.

As concerns this clone: Other nucleotide sequences from this sample produce the same CDR3. The chain is built from TRBV7-2 and TRBJ2-7, with TRBD2 matching over 8 bases. Germline loops: CDR1 SGHTA, CDR2 FQGNSA. The CDR3 extends over 14 amino acids. Trimming removed 1 base from V and 6 bases from J; junction bases left unmatched: 5. CDR3 in amino acids: CASSLVGLAGEQYF. CDR3 nucleotide sequence: TGTGCCAGCAGCTTAGTGGGGCTAGCGGGCGAGCAGTACTTC.

The chain is built from TRBV5-1 and TRBJ1-1, with no clear D. V was clipped by 0 bases and J by 4 bases, with 7 bases between them. The CDR3 totals 13 residues. The germline V gene has CDR1 SGHRS and CDR2 YFSETQ. The CDR3 spells CASSLGWTTEAFF. Written as DNA, the CDR3 is TGCGCCAGCAGCTTGGGGTGGACCACTGAAGCTTTCTTT.

This clone has just one count. The chain is built from TRBV5-1 and TRBJ2-7; tentatively, D is TRBD2 (5 bases). Germline CDR1 is SGHRS and CDR2 is YFSETQ. V lost 4 bases and J lost 3, with 14 bases in between. This CDR3 has 14 residues. This chain's CDR3 is CASSQFRGSYEQYF. CDR3 DNA sequence: TGCGCCAGCAGCCAATTCAGAGGGAGCTACGAGCAGTACTTC.

Here the CDR3 DNA reads TGTGCCAGCAGCACAAGCGGGAGCGGCACAGATACGCAGTATTTT. Its protein product is CASSTSGSGTDTQYF. This sequence joins TRBV25-1 and TRBJ2-3, with 8 bases lining up with TRBD2. Unmatched junction bases numbered 6, after V lost 6 bases and J lost 1 base. The germline V gene has CDR1 MGHDK and CDR2 SYGVNS. The CDR3 contains 15 residues.

The V call is TRBV5-4, the J call TRBJ2-7, with 11 bases that match TRBD2. From germline, CDR1 is SGHNT and CDR2 YYREEE (reference sequence). Losses at the gene ends were 4 bases for V and 4 bases for J; bases not matched to a gene: 4. The CDR3 length is 14 residues. CDR3: CASSTGTSGYEQYF. The CDR3 DNA reads TGTGCCAGCAGCACCGGGACTAGCGGATACGAGCAGTACTTC.

Remarks on this clone: Other DNA sequences in the same sample also yield this CDR3. The genes are TRBV7-2 and TRBJ2-3; D gene ambiguous. Germline V gene lookup returns CDR1 SGHTA and CDR2 FQGNSA. V shed 2 bases and J shed 3 bases, with 3 bases lying between them. The CDR3 runs 12 residues. The CDR3 DNA reads as TGTGCCAGCAGCTTAAGGACAGATACGCAGTATTTT. This gives the protein CASSLRTDTQYF.

The chain couples TRBV28 to TRBJ2-2; 8 bases line up with TRBD1. This CDR3 region has 14 residues. The V gene's germline CDR1 is MDHEN and CDR2 SYDVKM. Trimming removed 7 bases from V and 6 bases from J; junction bases left unmatched: 7. The CDR3, as DNA: TGTGCCAGCATTGGGGACAGGAGGGCCGGGGAGCTGTTTTTT. Translation: CASIGDRRAGELFF.

The chain carries TRBV5-6 and TRBJ2-3; TRBD1 agrees at 9 bases. V lost 3 bases, J lost 5 bases, and 7 bases stayed unmatched. Per germline, CDR1 SGHDT and CDR2 YYEEEE. The CDR3 contains 15 residues. As DNA, the CDR3 is TGTGCCAGCAGCTCTCAATTGGACAGGGGAGATACGCAGTATTTT. This gives the protein CASSSQLDRGDTQYF.

This chain connects TRBV5-1 to TRBJ2-1; TRBD2 is a possible D gene (5 bases). V was shortened by 0 bases and J by 6 bases, with 10 bases between the two germline ends. Germline loops: CDR1 SGHRS, CDR2 YFSETQ. This CDR3 is built from 14 residues. The CDR3: CASSLAGNPNEQFF. The CDR3 DNA reads TGCGCCAGCAGCTTGGCCGGGAACCCCAATGAGCAGTTCTTC.

V and J are TRBV6-5 and TRBJ1-2; D possibly corresponds to TRBD1 (6 bases). Germline values: CDR1 MNHEY, CDR2 SVGAGI. The germline V and J ends were trimmed by 7 bases and 3 bases, with 18 bases remaining between them. The CDR3 totals 15 residues. The CDR3 coding sequence is TGTGCCAGCACAAATTCGGGGGGCGCGGACTATGGCTACACCTTC. It yields the protein CASTNSGGADYGYTF.